The T cell receptor (beta chain) described here comes from a study of response to subunit inactivated influenza vaccine. In this sample, this clonotype turned up a few times. Antigen specificity is unknown. CDR1 SGHTA and CDR2 FQGNSA come from the germline V gene. The CDR3 runs 13 residues. With 3 bases removed from V and 6 bases from J, the gap between germline ends came to 10 bases. Study-wide points: Authors suggested that a seasonal influenza vaccination recruits few new T cells each time.

TCRdb re-called the RT-PCR reads through MiXCR, storing one row per CDR3 protein. The table has more than 200,000 distinct CDR3 sequences, 12% seen once. The rearrangement joins TRBV7-2 to TRBJ2-3; unclear D gene. The specimen comprised non-naive T cells sorted from PBMCs, sampled approximately 15 days before vaccination. The source of this sequence is a man aged 45-60 years who received an inactivated influenza vaccine. The CDR3 DNA reads as TGTGCCAGCAGCTTTTTGGGTAGGGATACGCAGTATTTT. Translating gives CASSFLGRDTQYF.